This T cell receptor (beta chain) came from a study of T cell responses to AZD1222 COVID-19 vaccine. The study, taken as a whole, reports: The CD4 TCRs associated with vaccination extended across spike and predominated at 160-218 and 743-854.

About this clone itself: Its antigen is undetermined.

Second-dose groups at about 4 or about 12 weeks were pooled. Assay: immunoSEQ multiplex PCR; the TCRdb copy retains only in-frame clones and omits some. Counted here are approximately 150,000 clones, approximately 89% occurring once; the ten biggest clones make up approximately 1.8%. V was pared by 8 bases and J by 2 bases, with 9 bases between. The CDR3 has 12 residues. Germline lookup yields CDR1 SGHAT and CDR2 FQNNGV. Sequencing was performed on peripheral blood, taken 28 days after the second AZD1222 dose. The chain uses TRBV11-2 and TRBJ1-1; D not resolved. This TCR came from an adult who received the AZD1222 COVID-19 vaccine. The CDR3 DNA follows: TGTGCCAGCGCCACAGTCAACACTGAAGCTTTCTTT. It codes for CASATVNTEAFF.